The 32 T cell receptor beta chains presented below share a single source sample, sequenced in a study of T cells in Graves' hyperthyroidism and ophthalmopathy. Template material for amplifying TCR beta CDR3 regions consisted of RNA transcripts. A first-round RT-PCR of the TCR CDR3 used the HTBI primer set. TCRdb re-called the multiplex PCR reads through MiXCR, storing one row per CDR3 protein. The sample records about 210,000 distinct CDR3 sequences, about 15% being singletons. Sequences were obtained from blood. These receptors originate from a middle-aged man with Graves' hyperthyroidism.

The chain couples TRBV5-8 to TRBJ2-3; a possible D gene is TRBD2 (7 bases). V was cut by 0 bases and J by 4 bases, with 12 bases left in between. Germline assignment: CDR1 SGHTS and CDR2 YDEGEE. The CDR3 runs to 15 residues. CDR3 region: CASSLVGGAADTQYF. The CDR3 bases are TGTGCCAGCAGCTTGGTAGGGGGGGCGGCAGATACGCAGTATTTT.

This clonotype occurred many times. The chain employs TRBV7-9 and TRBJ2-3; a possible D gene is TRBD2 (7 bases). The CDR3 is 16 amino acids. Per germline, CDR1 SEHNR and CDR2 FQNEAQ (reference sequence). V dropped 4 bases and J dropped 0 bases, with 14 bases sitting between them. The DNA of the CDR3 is TGTGCCAGCAGCTCCCGGGGCGGGGGCAGCACAGATACGCAGTATTTT. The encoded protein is CASSSRGGGSTDTQYF.

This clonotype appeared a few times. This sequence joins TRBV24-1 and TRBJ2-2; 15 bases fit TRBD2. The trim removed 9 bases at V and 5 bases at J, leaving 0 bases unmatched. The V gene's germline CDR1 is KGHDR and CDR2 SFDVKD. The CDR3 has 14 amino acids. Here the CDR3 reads CATGLAGGTGELFF. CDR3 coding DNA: TGTGCCACCGGACTAGCGGGAGGGACCGGGGAGCTGTTTTTT.

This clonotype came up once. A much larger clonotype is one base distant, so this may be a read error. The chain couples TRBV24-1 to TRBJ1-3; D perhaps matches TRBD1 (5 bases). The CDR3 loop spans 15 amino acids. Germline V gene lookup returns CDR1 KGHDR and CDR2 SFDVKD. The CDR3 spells CTTSDPRVPGNTIYF. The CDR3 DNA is TGTACCACCAGTGATCCCAGGGTTCCTGGAAACACCATATATTTT.

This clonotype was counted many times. The CDR3 bases are TGTGCCAGCTTGGAGGGGGGGACTGAAGCTTTCTTT. Protein product: CASLEGGTEAFF. The chain uses TRBV2 and TRBJ1-1, with D possibly matching TRBD1 (6 bases). Trimming left V 8 bases short and J 5 bases short, with 12 bases between. The CDR3 contains 12 residues. Germline CDR1 is SNHLY and CDR2 is FYNNEI. Based on the CDR3 plus reference TRBV2 and TRBJ1-1, the full variable domain is EPEVTQTPSHQVTQMGQEVILRCVPISNHLYFYWYRQILGQKVEFLVSFYNNEISEKSEIFDDQFSVERPDGSNFTLKIRSTKLEDSAMYFCASLEGGTEAFFGQGTRLTVV.

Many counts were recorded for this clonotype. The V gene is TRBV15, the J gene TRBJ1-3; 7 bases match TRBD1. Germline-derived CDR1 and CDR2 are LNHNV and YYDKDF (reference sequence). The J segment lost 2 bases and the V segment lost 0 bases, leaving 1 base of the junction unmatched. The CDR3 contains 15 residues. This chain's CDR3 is CATSRDQGAGNTIYF. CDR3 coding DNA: TGTGCCACCAGCAGAGATCAGGGGGCTGGAAACACCATATATTTT.

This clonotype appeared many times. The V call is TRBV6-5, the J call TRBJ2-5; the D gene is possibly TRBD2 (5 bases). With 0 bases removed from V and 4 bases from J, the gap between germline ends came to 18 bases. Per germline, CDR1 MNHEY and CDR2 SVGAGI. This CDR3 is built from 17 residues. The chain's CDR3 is CASSYSAASLKGETQYF. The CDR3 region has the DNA TGTGCCAGCAGTTACTCGGCGGCTAGCCTTAAGGGAGAGACCCAGTACTTC.

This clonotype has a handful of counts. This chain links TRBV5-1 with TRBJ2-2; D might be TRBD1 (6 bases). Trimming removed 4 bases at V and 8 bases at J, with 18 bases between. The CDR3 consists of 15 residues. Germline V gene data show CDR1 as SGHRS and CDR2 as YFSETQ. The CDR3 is CASSIQQGAPGELFF. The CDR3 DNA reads TGCGCCAGCAGCATACAACAGGGTGCTCCGGGGGAGCTGTTTTTT.

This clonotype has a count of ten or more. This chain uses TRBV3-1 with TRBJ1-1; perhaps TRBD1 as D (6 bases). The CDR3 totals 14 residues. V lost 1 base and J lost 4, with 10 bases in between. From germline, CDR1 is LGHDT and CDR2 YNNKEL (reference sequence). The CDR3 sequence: CASSQVAGATEAFF. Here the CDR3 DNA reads TGTGCCAGCAGCCAAGTAGCAGGGGCCACTGAAGCTTTCTTT.

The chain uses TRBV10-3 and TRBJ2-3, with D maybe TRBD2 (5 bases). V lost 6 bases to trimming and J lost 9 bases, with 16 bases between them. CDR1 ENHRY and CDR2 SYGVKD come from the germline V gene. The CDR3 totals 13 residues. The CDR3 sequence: CAIRDSVGETQYF. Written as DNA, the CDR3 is TGTGCCATCAGGGATAGCGTTGGGGAGACGCAGTATTTT.

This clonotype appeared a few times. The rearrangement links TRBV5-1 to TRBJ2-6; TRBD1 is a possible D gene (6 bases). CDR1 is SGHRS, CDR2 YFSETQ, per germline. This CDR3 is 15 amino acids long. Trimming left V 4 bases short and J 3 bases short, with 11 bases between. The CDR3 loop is CASSNQGFGANVLTF. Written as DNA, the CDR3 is TGCGCCAGCAGCAACCAGGGGTTTGGGGCCAACGTCCTGACTTTC. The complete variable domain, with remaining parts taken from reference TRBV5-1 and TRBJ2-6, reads KAGVTQTPRYLIKTRGQQVTLSCSPISGHRSVSWYQQTPGQGLQFLFEYFSETQRNKGNFPGRFSGRQFSNSRSEMNVSTLELGDSALYLCASSNQGFGANVLTFGAGSRLTVL.

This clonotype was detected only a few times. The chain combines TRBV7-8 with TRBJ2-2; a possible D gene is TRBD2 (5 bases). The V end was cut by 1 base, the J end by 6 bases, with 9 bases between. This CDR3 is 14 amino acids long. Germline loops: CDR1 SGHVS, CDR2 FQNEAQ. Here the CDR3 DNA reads TGTGCCAGCAGCTTAGTTATGGAGGCCGGGGAGCTGTTTTTT. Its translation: CASSLVMEAGELFF.

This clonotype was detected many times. The CDR3 DNA is TGTGCCAGCAGTGAACTCTGGCGGGAGGTCCCAGAGACCCAGTACTTC. Protein product: CASSELWREVPETQYF. The chain couples TRBV6-1 to TRBJ2-5, with TRBD2 matching 8 bases. Trimming cost V 2 bases and J 4 bases; bases outside gene matches: 9. Germline CDR1 MNHNS, CDR2 SASEGT. CDR3 length: 16 amino acids.

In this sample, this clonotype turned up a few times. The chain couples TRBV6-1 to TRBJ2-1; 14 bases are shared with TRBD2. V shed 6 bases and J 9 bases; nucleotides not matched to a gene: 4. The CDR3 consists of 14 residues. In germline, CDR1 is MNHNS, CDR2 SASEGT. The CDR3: CASRGLAGVIEQFF. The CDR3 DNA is TGTGCCAGCAGGGGACTAGCGGGAGTGATTGAGCAGTTCTTC.

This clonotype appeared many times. CDR3 in DNA: TGCAGTGCTAGCTCCCCTGAGAGGGGCACAGATACGCAGTATTTT. This sequence encodes CSASSPERGTDTQYF. The V gene is TRBV20-1, the J gene TRBJ2-3; a weak D match, TRBD2 (5 bases). Germline V gives CDR1 DFQATT, CDR2 SNEGSKA (reference sequence). Trimming shortened V by 3 bases and J by 1 base, and 14 bases separated the two germline ends. The CDR3 consists of 15 residues.

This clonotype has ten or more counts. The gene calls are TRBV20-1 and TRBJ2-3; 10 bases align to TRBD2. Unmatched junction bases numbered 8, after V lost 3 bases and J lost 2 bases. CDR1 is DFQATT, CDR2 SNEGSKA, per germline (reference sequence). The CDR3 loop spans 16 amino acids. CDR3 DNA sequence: TGCAGTGCTAGGGAGGTACTAGCGGGATACACAGATACGCAGTATTTT. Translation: CSAREVLAGYTDTQYF.

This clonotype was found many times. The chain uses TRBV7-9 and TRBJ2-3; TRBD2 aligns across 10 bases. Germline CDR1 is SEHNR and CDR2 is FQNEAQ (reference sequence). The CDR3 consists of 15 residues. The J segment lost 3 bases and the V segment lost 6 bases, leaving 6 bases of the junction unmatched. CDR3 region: CASSQGSGRTDTQYF. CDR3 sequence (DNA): TGTGCCAGCAGTCAGGGTAGCGGGAGGACAGATACGCAGTATTTT.

CDR3 in DNA: TGTGCCAGCAGCTTAAGGGGGTTAGCGGGAGGGGGAGAGACCCAGTACTTC. This encodes CASSLRGLAGGGETQYF. V is TRBV7-2 and J is TRBJ2-5; 11 positions match TRBD2. The CDR3 spans 17 residues. Unmatched junction bases numbered 9, after V lost 2 bases and J lost 4 bases. Germline CDR1 is SGHTA and CDR2 is FQGNSA.

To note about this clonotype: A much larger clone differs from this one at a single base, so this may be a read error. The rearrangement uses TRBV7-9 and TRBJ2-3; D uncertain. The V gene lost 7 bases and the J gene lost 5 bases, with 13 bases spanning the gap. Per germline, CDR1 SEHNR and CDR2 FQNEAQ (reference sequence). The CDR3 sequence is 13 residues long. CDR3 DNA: TGTGCCAGCACCCAATCAGTGGGAGATACGCAGTATTTT. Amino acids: CASTQSVGDTQYF.

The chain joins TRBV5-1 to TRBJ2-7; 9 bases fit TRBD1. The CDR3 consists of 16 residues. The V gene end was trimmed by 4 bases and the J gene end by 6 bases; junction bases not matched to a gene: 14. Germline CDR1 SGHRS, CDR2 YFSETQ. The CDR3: CASSLPGQGGSAEQYF. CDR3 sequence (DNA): TGCGCCAGCAGCCTACCGGGACAGGGAGGATCTGCCGAGCAGTACTTC.

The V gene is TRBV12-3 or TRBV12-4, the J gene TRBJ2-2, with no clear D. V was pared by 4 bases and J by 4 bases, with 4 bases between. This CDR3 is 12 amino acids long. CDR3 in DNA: TGTGCCAGCAGTTCTATCACCGGGGAGCTGTTTTTT. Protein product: CASSSITGELFF.

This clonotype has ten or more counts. CDR3 region: CASTPQRASYNEQFF. For the CDR3, the DNA is TGTGCCAGCACCCCACAGAGGGCCTCCTACAATGAGCAGTTCTTC. This chain connects TRBV2 to TRBJ2-1; TRBD2 is a possible D gene (5 bases). The germline V gene has CDR1 SNHLY and CDR2 FYNNEI. The length of the CDR3 is 15 residues. V was pared by 7 bases and J by 0 bases, with 13 bases between.

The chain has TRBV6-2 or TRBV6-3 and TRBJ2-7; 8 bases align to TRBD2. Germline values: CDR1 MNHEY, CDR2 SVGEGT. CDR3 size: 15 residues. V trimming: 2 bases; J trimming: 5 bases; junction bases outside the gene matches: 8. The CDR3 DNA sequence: TGTGCCAGCAGTTACCCCCGCGGGGGGCGTCACGAGCAGTACTTC. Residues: CASSYPRGGRHEQYF.

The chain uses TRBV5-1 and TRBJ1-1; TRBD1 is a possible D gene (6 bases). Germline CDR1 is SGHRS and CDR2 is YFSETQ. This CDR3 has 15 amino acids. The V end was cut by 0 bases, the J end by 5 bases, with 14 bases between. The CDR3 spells CASSLGPQGQTEAFF. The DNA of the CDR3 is TGCGCCAGCAGCTTGGGTCCGCAGGGGCAAACTGAAGCTTTCTTT.

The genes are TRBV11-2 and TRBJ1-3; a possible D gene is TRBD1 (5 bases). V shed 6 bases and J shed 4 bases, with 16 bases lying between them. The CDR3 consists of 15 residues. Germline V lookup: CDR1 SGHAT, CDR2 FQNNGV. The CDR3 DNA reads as TGTGCCAGCAGTGAAGGGGTGGGGGTCGGAAACACCATATATTTT. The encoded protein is CASSEGVGVGNTIYF.

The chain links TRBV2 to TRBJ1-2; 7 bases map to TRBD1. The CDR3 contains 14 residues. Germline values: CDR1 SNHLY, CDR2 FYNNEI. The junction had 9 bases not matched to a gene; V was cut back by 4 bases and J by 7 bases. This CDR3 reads CASSGEGALFGYTF. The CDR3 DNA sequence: TGTGCCAGCAGTGGGGAGGGGGCGCTTTTTGGCTACACCTTC. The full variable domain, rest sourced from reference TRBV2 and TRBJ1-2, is EPEVTQTPSHQVTQMGQEVILRCVPISNHLYFYWYRQILGQKVEFLVSFYNNEISEKSEIFDDQFSVERPDGSNFTLKIRSTKLEDSAMYFCASSGEGALFGYTFGSGTRLTVV.

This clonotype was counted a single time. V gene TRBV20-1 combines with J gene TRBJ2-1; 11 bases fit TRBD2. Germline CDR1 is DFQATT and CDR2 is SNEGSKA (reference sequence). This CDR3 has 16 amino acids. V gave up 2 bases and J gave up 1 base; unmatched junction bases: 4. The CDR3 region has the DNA TGCAGTGCTAGACCGGGACTAGCGGTTTCCTACAATGAGCAGTTCTTC. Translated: CSARPGLAVSYNEQFF.

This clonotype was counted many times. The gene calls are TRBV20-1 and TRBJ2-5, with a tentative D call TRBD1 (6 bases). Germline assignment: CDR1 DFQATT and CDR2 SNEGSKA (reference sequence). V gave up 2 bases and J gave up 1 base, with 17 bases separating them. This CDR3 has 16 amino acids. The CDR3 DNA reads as TGCAGTGCTAGATATGACTCGGGACACTTCCAAGAGACCCAGTACTTC. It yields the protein CSARYDSGHFQETQYF.

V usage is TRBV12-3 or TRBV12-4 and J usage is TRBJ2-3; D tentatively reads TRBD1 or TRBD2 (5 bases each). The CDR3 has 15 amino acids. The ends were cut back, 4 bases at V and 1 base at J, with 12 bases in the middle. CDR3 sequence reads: CASSSRGLRTDTQYF. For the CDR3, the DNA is TGTGCCAGCAGTTCCCGGGGCTTACGCACAGATACGCAGTATTTT.

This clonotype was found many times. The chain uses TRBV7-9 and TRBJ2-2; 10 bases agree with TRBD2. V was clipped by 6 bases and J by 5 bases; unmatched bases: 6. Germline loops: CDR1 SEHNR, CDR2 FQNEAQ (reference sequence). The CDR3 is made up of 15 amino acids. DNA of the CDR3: TGTGCCAGCAGGACTCTAGCGGGAGAAACCGGGGAGCTGTTTTTT. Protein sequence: CASRTLAGETGELFF. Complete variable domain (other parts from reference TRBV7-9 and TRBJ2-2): DTGVSQNPRHKITKRGQNVTFRCDPISEHNRLYWYRQTLGQGPEFLTYFQNEAQLEKSRLLSDRFSAERPKGSFSTLEIQRTEQGDSAMYLCASRTLAGETGELFFGEGSRLTVL.

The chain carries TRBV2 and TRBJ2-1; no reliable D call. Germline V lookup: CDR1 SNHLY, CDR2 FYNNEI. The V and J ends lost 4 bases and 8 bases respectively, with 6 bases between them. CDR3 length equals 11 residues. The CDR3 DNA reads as TGTGCCAGCAGTGTAGGAGATGAGCAGTTCTTC. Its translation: CASSVGDEQFF.

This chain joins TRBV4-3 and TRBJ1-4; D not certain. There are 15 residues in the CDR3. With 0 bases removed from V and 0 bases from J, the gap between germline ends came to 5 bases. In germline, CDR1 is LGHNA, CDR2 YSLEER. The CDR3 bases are TGCGCCAGCAGCCAAGACATTTCAACTAATGAAAAACTGTTTTTT. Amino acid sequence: CASSQDISTNEKLFF.